The 16 T cell receptor beta chains below come from one sample, sequenced in a study of OX40 agonist ivuxolimab in advanced cancers. This table comes from immunoSEQ multiplex PCR, and its TCRdb copy is limited to in-frame clones, with some not included. The sample has roughly 70,000 clones; around 80% are singletons. This sample comprised CD4+ or CD8+ T cells sorted from blood, obtained in a trial of the OX40 agonist ivuxolimab. These receptors all come from an adult with an advanced solid tumor such as melanoma, head and neck, liver or kidney cancer.

This clone was seen just once. The J gene is TRBJ1-1, the V gene TRBV5-1; 8 positions match TRBD1. The V and J ends lost 0 bases and 0 bases, in that order; junction bases with no gene match: 16. Germline V CDR1 and CDR2: SGHRS, YFSETQ. The CDR3 runs 20 residues. DNA for the CDR3: TGCGCCAGCAGCTTGGGGCAGGGGGCTCTGACAGATGGAATGAACACTGAAGCTTTCTTT. The encoded protein is CASSLGQGALTDGMNTEAFF.

The CDR3: CATLRGTSGYYEQYF. Written as DNA, the CDR3 is TGTGCCACCCTAAGGGGGACTAGCGGGTACTACGAGCAGTACTTC. This chain connects TRBV10-3 to TRBJ2-7; 12 nucleotides match TRBD2. The junction had 10 bases not matched to a gene; V was cut back by 10 bases and J by 3 bases. CDR1 and CDR2 from the germline V gene are ENHRY and SYGVKD. CDR3 size: 15 residues.

The V and J genes are TRBV28 and TRBJ2-3; 10 bases are shared with TRBD2. CDR1 is MDHEN and CDR2 is SYDVKM in the germline V gene. V was pared by 5 bases and J by 4 bases, with 15 bases of the junction left unmatched. The CDR3 has 18 amino acids. As DNA, the CDR3 is TGTGCCAGCAGTCCCCTAGCGGGAGTGGTACGGGGGGCAGATACGCAGTATTTT. This codes for CASSPLAGVVRGADTQYF.

Here the CDR3 reads CASSQTQGQSNTEAFF. As DNA, the CDR3 is TGCGCCAGCAGCCAAACTCAGGGACAGTCGAACACTGAAGCTTTCTTT. The chain employs TRBV4-1 and TRBJ1-1, with 7 bases fitting TRBD1. Germline V gives CDR1 MGHRA, CDR2 YSYEKL. There are 16 residues in the CDR3. V lost 2 bases to trimming and J lost 1 base; unmatched junction nucleotides: 7.

In this sample, this clone turned up many times. The rearrangement uses TRBV5-1 and TRBJ1-2, with unresolved D. The CDR3 loop spans 14 amino acids. The ends were cut back, 1 base at V and 0 bases at J, with 7 bases in the middle. The germline V gene has CDR1 SGHRS and CDR2 YFSETQ. The chain's CDR3 is CASSLQNANYGYTF. CDR3 bases: TGCGCCAGCAGCTTGCAGAATGCTAACTATGGCTACACCTTC.

The chain is built from TRBV27 and TRBJ2-1; 9 nucleotides match TRBD1. This CDR3 has 15 amino acids. Germline CDR1 reads MNHEY; CDR2 reads SMNVEV (reference sequence). V gave up 6 bases and J gave up 2 bases; unmatched junction bases: 5. The CDR3 sequence: CASRLWTGAYNEQFF. CDR3 coding DNA: TGTGCCAGCAGGCTATGGACAGGGGCCTACAATGAGCAGTTCTTC.

V gene TRBV2 combines with J gene TRBJ2-4; 8 bases are a match to TRBD2. The V gene's germline CDR1 is SNHLY and CDR2 FYNNEI. The CDR3 sequence is 12 residues long. Trimming cost V 4 bases and J 7 bases; bases outside gene matches: 0. The CDR3 protein is CASSGGGNIQYF. The CDR3 DNA is TGTGCCAGCAGTGGCGGGGGGAACATTCAGTACTTC.

The chain couples TRBV30 to TRBJ1-1; 7 bases match TRBD1. J lost 1 base, V lost 5 bases, and 7 bases had no gene match. CDR3 size: 14 residues. Germline CDR1 reads GTSNPN; CDR2 reads SVGIG (reference sequence). CDR3 nucleotides: TGTGCCTGGGGCACGGGGGACAGGAACACTGAAGCTTTCTTT. Its protein is CAWGTGDRNTEAFF. The full variable domain, its missing parts supplied by reference TRBV30 and TRBJ1-1, is SQTIHQWPATLVQPVGSPLSLECTVEGTSNPNLYWYRQAAGRGLQLLFYSVGIGQISSEVPQNLSASRPQDRQFILSSKKLLLSDSGFYLCAWGTGDRNTEAFFGQGTRLTVV.

The V gene is TRBV18, the J gene TRBJ2-5, with a tentative D call TRBD1 (6 bases). The CDR3 has 15 amino acids. Germline assignment: CDR1 KGHSH and CDR2 LQKENI. Trimming stripped 5 bases from V and 1 base from J, with 14 bases between. The CDR3 loop is CASSERTAPQETQYF. The CDR3 coding sequence is TGTGCCAGCTCAGAACGGACAGCCCCCCAAGAGACCCAGTACTTC.

The chain has TRBV11-1 and TRBJ2-3, with TRBD2 matching 7 bases. Trimming at V came to 5 bases and at J to 1 base, leaving 9 bases not matched to a gene. This CDR3 is 16 amino acids long. Germline assignment: CDR1 SGHAT and CDR2 FQDESV (reference sequence). This CDR3 reads CASSPAGAGGTDTQYF. CDR3 DNA: TGTGCCAGCAGCCCAGCCGGTGCGGGGGGCACAGATACGCAGTATTTT.

The chain joins TRBV6-5 to TRBJ2-1, with no clear D. V lost 4 bases and J 4 bases, leaving 8 bases between the germline ends. The CDR3 extends over 13 amino acids. Germline CDR1 reads MNHEY; CDR2 reads SVGAGI. The CDR3 protein is CASSSSRYNEQFF. The CDR3 coding sequence is TGTGCCAGCAGTTCGAGCAGGTACAATGAGCAGTTCTTC.

The gene calls are TRBV27 and TRBJ2-1; 14 nucleotides match TRBD2. The CDR3 is made up of 19 amino acids. V was pared by 3 bases and J by 4 bases, with 11 bases of the junction left unmatched. The germline V gene has CDR1 MNHEY and CDR2 SMNVEV (reference sequence). CDR3 nucleotides: TGTGCCAGCAGTTTTTCCGGACTAGCGGGAGGCCCGTCGTACAATGAGCAGTTCTTC. This gives the protein CASSFSGLAGGPSYNEQFF.

The chain carries TRBV6-1 and TRBJ2-2; D might be TRBD1 (5 bases). Trimming cost V 7 bases and J 4 bases, with 13 bases left between them. CDR3 length: 14 amino acids. CDR1 is MNHNS and CDR2 is SASEGT in the germline V gene. The CDR3 region is CASTLRRGTGELFF. The CDR3 region has the DNA TGTGCCAGCACCCTAAGAAGGGGCACCGGGGAGCTGTTTTTT.

The rearrangement links TRBV5-4 to TRBJ2-5; the match to TRBD2 covers 12 bases. This CDR3 spans 15 amino acids. In germline, CDR1 is SGHNT, CDR2 YYREEE (reference sequence). The trim removed 4 bases at V and 3 bases at J, leaving 4 bases unmatched. CDR3 in amino acids: CASSRRLAGEETQYF. The CDR3 region has the DNA TGTGCCAGCAGCCGCAGACTAGCGGGAGAAGAGACCCAGTACTTC.

In this sample, this clone turned up a few times. The gene calls are TRBV7-8 and TRBJ2-5, with D tentatively TRBD1 or TRBD2 (6 bases each). The germline CDR1 and CDR2 sequences are SGHVS and FQNEAQ. The CDR3 totals 14 residues. V lost 5 bases and J lost 4, with 14 bases in between. CDR3 residues: CASSERGGGETQYF. The CDR3 DNA reads TGTGCCAGCAGCGAACGAGGGGGAGGAGAGACCCAGTACTTC.

The V and J genes are TRBV7-2 and TRBJ2-3; 10 nucleotides line up with TRBD2. V gave up 4 bases and J gave up 2 bases; unmatched junction bases: 6. Germline V gene data show CDR1 as SGHTA and CDR2 as FQGNSA. CDR3 length: 16 residues. CDR3 DNA sequence: TGTGCCAGCAGCTCCAATAGCGGGAGGATCACAGATACGCAGTATTTT. Translation gives CASSSNSGRITDTQYF.